This TCR beta chain was identified in a study of blood T cell repertoires in COVID-19. Study details: Acute and convalescent COVID-19 samples came from the United States, Italy and Spain. T cells, B-cell-depleted T cells, or PBMCs provided the cDNA or gDNA that served as material.

V shed 0 bases and J 5 bases; nucleotides not matched to a gene: 6. Germline CDR1 is SGHRS and CDR2 is YFSETQ. This CDR3 has 15 amino acids. Original methodology: Reference gene primer amplification gave estimated nucleated cell counts. Produced via immunoSEQ multiplex PCR; TCRdb's table is partial and in-frame only. From that table come the V and J calls and clone size; the DNA was used to work out D and trimming. The sample holds approximately 230,000 clones, around 85% seen once. This chain joins TRBV5-1 and TRBJ2-7; TRBD1 matches 9 bases. Material for sequencing was peripheral blood. The source of this sequence is a man older than 75 with acute or convalescent COVID-19. For the CDR3, the DNA is TGCGCCAGCAGCTTGGACGGGACAGGGACCGACGAGCAGTACTTC. This gives the protein CASSLDGTGTDEQYF.